The source of this T cell receptor (beta chain) is a study of blood T cells in healthy people across ages. A note on this clonotype: The junction does not match germline at one end; this may be a read error.

Then a second PCR, running about 6 to 11 cycles, was carried out with a sample-barcoded 5' primer and a J-beta primer mix. TCRdb redid the calling of the 5' RACE reads with MiXCR, one entry per CDR3 protein. The sample shows about 1.4 million distinct CDR3 sequences, around 55% of them seen only once. The CDR3 runs 16 residues. Germline lookup yields CDR1 MNHEY and CDR2 SVGAGI. This TCR came from a man aged 18 to 35 in good health. The genes are TRBV6-5 and TRBJ2-3; 12 bases match TRBD2. Sequencing used blood. The CDR3 coding sequence is TGTGCCTGCAGTCTCCGCCTAGCGGGAGGGCCAGATACGCAGTATTTT. Protein: CACSLRLAGGPDTQYF.